The sequence of this T cell receptor (beta chain) was determined in a study of Graves' ophthalmopathy and Graves' hyperthyroidism listed by TCRdb under 2018. Describing the broader study: Peripheral blood was collected at initial diagnosis, before any treatment. To tell Graves' ophthalmopathy apart from Graves' hyperthyroidism, and to predict which patients would progress to ophthalmopathy, the study relied on TCR beta repertoire signatures. After sampling, hyperthyroidism patients received methimazole starting at 30 mg daily, and ophthalmopathy patients received high-dose intravenous methylprednisolone. For independent validation, a separate cohort was made up of approximately 18 hyperthyroidism patients plus 17 patients who later progressed from hyperthyroidism to ophthalmopathy. A discovery set of 100 patients (approximately 42 ophthalmopathy, about 58 stable hyperthyroidism) was enrolled to explore V-J signatures distinguishing ophthalmopathy from hyperthyroidism. For training and testing, the 95 to 100 patients in the discovery cohort were randomly divided in a 7:3 ratio. In roughly 6 hyperthyroidism patients, the T-cell repertoire of thyroid tissue was compared with the T-cell repertoire of blood. In total, 135 blood samples were TCR-sequenced: 43 ophthalmopathy, roughly 77 hyperthyroidism and some 17 hyperthyroidism-to-ophthalmopathy patients. General findings and caveats noted by the study authors: In cross-validation, the 13-signature model distinguished ophthalmopathy from stable hyperthyroidism with nearly 90% sensitivity and about 81% specificity, while in the test set the corresponding values were approximately 80% and 75%. In validation, the model predicted ophthalmopathy progression with 70.59% sensitivity and roughly 72% specificity; some 13 predicted patients were CT-confirmed with GO in a median of approximately 6.5 months. Most of the expanded thyroid clonotypes with a frequency above 0.001 were also detected in blood, and it was suggested that the thyroid immune response may be reflected by blood repertoires. Sample size was not statistically predetermined, and group allocation was not concealed from the investigators.

The CDR3 sequence holds 13 residues, the cysteine and phenylalanine included. Here the CDR3 DNA is all that survives: 39 bases in frame from base 1. CDR1 and CDR2 were assigned from the germline V gene as SGHDT and YYEEEE. V sheds 4 bases and J sheds 3 bases, leaving 10 bases between their ends. The ophthalmopathy patients had moderately to severely active disease, with a Clinical Activity Score of 3 or higher, a NOSPECS grade of 4 or higher, and a disease duration of less than 3 months. Patients with other autoimmune diseases, uncontrolled infections, pregnancy or lactation were excluded from the study. Diagnosis was based on clinical symptoms, serum thyroxine, TRAb, thyroid ultrasound and orbital computed tomography. Ficoll-Paque density gradient centrifugation was used to isolate PBMCs from approximately 10 ml of fresh peripheral blood. Total RNA was extracted with Trizol reagent and quality-checked on an Agilent 2100 Bioanalyzer.

Note on this clonotype: It has no known antigen specificity. The sample holds no much larger clone one base away, and base qualities are not on file.

For repertoire sequencing, the TCR beta CDR3 regions were amplified from RNA transcripts. HTBI primers and the Qiagen OneStep RT-PCR kit were used in a first-round RT-PCR, which was followed by a second-round multiplex PCR, size selection and purification. Libraries were sequenced on an Illumina HiSeq2000 using paired-end 100 bp reads. Per the source publication's procedure: SOAPnuke was used for read processing, and reads with adapters, uncalled bases, a mean Phred below 15, or no exact constant-primer or identifier match were discarded. High-quality paired reads were merged with COPE v1.2.5. Unique nucleotide sequences were defined as clonotypes and aligned to IMGT TRB V, D and J references using MiTCR v1.1. The analysis was limited to V-J combinations with a frequency above 0.0001, which together covered 99.2% of repertoires. A TCR clonal expansion and chaos score per V-J combination was defined as the ratio of F50 clonal expansion to chaos observed in the TCRdist matrix. Welch's t-statistics and random forest were used to reduce features to 13 V-J combinations, which were fed into a naive Bayes classifier. The similarity between thyroid and blood repertoires was quantified using the Morisita-Horn index. TCRdb trimmed public reads at Q25 via fastp, called clones via MiXCR and kept in-frame beta chains. Each CDR3 protein appears once, grouped with its most common genes and DNA. Clone size and V and J calls follow TCRdb, not the original study. Within this sample are about 210,000 distinct CDR3 sequences, with 29% of them counted one time only. The ten largest account for 9.1% of the sample.

The sample consisted of peripheral blood. This TCR was sampled from a man aged 45-60 years with Graves' ophthalmopathy. Donor details come from another sample of the same person, matched by shared clones. The sequence links TRBV5-6 to TRBJ2-5, with TRBD1 perhaps the D gene, on 5 matching bases. The CDR3 protein is CASSPDTKETQYF. In nucleotide form, the sequence is TGTGCCAGCAGCCCGGACACTAAAGAGACCCAGTACTTC.